This T cell receptor beta chain was recorded in a study of radiotherapy plus CTLA-4 blockade in lung cancer. Overall study context: In 18% of patients, objective responses were seen; 31% had disease control.

Germline V lookup: CDR1 GTSNPN, CDR2 SVGIG (reference sequence). The CDR3 is 12 residues long. With 4 bases clipped from V and 12 bases from J, the junction kept 7 bases outside the gene matches. Assay: immunoSEQ multiplex PCR; the TCRdb copy retains only in-frame clones and omits some. The table has 130,000 or so clones, approximately 90% seen once; the top ten hold approximately 7%. This TCR came from a human donor with non-small cell lung cancer that progressed on radiotherapy plus ipilimumab. Material: peripheral blood, obtained from a patient treated with radiotherapy plus ipilimumab. The chain combines TRBV30 with TRBJ2-1; 9 bases match TRBD1. CDR3 sequence reads: CAWNKDRGWQFF. DNA of the CDR3: TGTGCCTGGAACAAAGACAGGGGGTGGCAGTTCTTC.